This T cell receptor beta chain was sequenced during a study of cytomegalovirus exposure and HLA in healthy donors. Study-wide findings and caveats: Reports state that TCR beta sequences accurately predicted most subjects' HLA-A and HLA-B alleles.

CDR3 length equals 13 residues. The germline V gene encodes CDR1 SGHAT and CDR2 FQNNGV. Trimming cost V 1 base and J 8 bases, with 9 bases left between them. This clone was detected only a few times. Antigen: not known. 13 Jbeta primers and 60 Vbeta primers were used for the PCR. The assay was immunoSEQ multiplex PCR, and TCRdb's table has in-frame clones only and misses some. The sample carries approximately 140,000 clones, roughly three fifths recorded once. The sequenced sample was PBMCs. The chain combines TRBV11-2 with TRBJ2-1; D possibly corresponds to TRBD2 (7 bases). This receptor was taken from a male donor in good health and CMV-seronegative. As DNA, the CDR3 is TGTGCCAGCAGCTTAGGCGGGGGCGATGAGCAGTTCTTC. Its translation is CASSLGGGDEQFF.